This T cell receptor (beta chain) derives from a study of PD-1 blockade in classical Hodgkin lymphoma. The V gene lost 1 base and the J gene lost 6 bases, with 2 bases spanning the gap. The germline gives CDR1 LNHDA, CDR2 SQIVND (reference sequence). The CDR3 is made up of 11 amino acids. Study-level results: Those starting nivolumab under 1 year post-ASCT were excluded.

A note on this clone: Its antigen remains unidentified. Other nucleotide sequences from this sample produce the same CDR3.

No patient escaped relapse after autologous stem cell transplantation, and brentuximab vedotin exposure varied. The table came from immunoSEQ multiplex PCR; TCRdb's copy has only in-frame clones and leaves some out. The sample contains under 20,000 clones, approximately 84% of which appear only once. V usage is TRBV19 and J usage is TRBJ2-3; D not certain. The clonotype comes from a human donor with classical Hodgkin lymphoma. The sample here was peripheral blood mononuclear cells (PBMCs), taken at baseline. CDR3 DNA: TGTGCCAGTAGTATAGGCGATACGCAGTATTTT. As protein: CASSIGDTQYF.